Below are 31 T cell receptor beta chains sequenced from a single sample in a study of sequential checkpoint blockade in melanoma. TCRdb's copy holds only in-frame clones and misses some; the assay was immunoSEQ multiplex PCR. The sample includes around 3,500 clones, 20% to 25% of them seen just once. Treatment described: randomized to nivolumab then ipilimumab (arm A) or the reverse (arm B). The material sequenced was tumor tissue (inferred from file names), taken from a patient given nivolumab and ipilimumab in sequence. These TCRs come from a human donor with melanoma.

This clone is labeled medium-sized (0.01 to 0.1%). The chain couples TRBV11-3 to TRBJ2-2; 8 bases are shared with TRBD1. The length of the CDR3 is 15 residues. J was trimmed by 7 bases and V by 1 base; bases with no gene match: 5. Germline lookup yields CDR1 SGHNT and CDR2 YENEEA. CDR3 sequence reads: CASSLVDRVIGELFF. Here the CDR3 DNA reads TGTGCCAGCAGCTTAGTGGACAGGGTAATCGGGGAGCTGTTTTTT.

Only a few counts were recorded for this clone. The V call is TRBV6-8, the J call TRBJ2-7, with 11 bases identical to TRBD1. The CDR3 extends over 16 amino acids. With V trimmed by 0 bases and J by 0 bases, 1 base remained unmatched. CDR1 and CDR2 (germline): MNHGY, SAAAGT. CDR3 loop: CASSYSGTGGSYEQYF. CDR3 DNA: TGTGCCAGCAGTTACTCCGGGACAGGGGGCTCCTACGAGCAGTACTTC.

By share of the sample, this clone is medium-sized. V gene TRBV11-3 combines with J gene TRBJ1-3; D may be TRBD1 (5 bases). The length of the CDR3 is 15 residues. The germline CDR1 and CDR2 sequences are SGHNT and YENEEA. Deletions cut 4 bases from V and 2 bases from J, with 12 bases between. Here the CDR3 DNA reads TGTGCCAGCAGCTCCGGGGGGGGACCTGGAAACACCATATATTTT. Translating gives CASSSGGGPGNTIYF.

The chain couples TRBV25-1 to TRBJ2-3, with 7 bases identical to TRBD1. Germline V lookup: CDR1 MGHDK, CDR2 SYGVNS. The junction had 7 bases not matched to a gene; V was cut back by 6 bases and J by 1 base. The CDR3 covers 15 residues. CDR3 protein: CASREDRTGTDTQYF. In DNA form, the CDR3 reads TGTGCCAGCAGAGAGGACAGGACTGGCACAGATACGCAGTATTTT.

The chain combines TRBV5-1 with TRBJ2-1; 11 nucleotides align to TRBD1. This CDR3 region has 15 residues. V shed 4 bases, J shed 6 bases, and the junction held 6 bases outside the gene matches. Germline V gene sequence: CDR1 SGHRS, CDR2 YFSETQ. The CDR3 region has the DNA TGCGCCAGCAGCCAGTCCGGACAGGGGGCCAATGAGCAGTTCTTC. It codes for CASSQSGQGANEQFF.

The rearrangement links TRBV9 to TRBJ2-7; 8 positions match TRBD2. The CDR3 sequence is 12 residues long. The trim removed 6 bases at V and 2 bases at J, leaving 1 base unmatched. The V gene's germline CDR1 is SGDLS and CDR2 YYNGEE. CDR3 in DNA: TGTGCCAGCATGGGACTAGCCTACGAGCAGTACTTC. This gives the protein CASMGLAYEQYF.

The rearrangement uses TRBV5-1 and TRBJ2-1; 13 bases map to TRBD2. J lost 7 bases, V lost 3 bases, and 4 bases had no gene match. Germline loops: CDR1 SGHRS, CDR2 YFSETQ. CDR3 length: 15 residues. DNA of the CDR3: TGCGCCAGCAGCTCGGGACTAGCGGGACAGAATGAGCAGTTCTTC. It yields the protein CASSSGLAGQNEQFF.

This clone rates as medium-sized (0.01 to 0.1%). The CDR3 reads CASSPGQGVGSGANVLTF. DNA for the CDR3: TGTGCCAGCAGTCCGGGACAGGGAGTTGGCTCTGGGGCCAACGTCCTGACTTTC. The chain uses TRBV6-8 and TRBJ2-6; 9 positions match TRBD1. J lost 0 bases, V lost 5 bases, and 8 bases had no gene match. Germline V lookup: CDR1 MNHGY, CDR2 SAAAGT. CDR3 length equals 18 residues.

This clone ranks as medium-sized (0.01 to 0.1%). The chain combines TRBV11-3 with TRBJ1-1, with D unresolved. CDR1 SGHNT and CDR2 YENEEA come from the germline V gene. The CDR3 runs to 15 residues. The germline V and J ends were trimmed by 1 base and 4 bases, with 13 bases remaining between them. CDR3 sequence: CASSLVSTLATEAFF. Here the CDR3 DNA reads TGTGCCAGCAGCTTAGTTTCGACCTTGGCCACTGAAGCTTTCTTT. Together with reference TRBV11-3 and TRBJ1-1, the CDR3 gives the full variable domain: EAGVVQSPRYKIIEKKQPVAFWCNPISGHNTLYWYLQNLGQGPELLIRYENEEAVDDSQLPKDRFSAERLKGVDSTLKIQPAELGDSAVYLCASSLVSTLATEAFFGQGTRLTVV.

This clone was observed a few times. V usage is TRBV6-8 and J usage is TRBJ1-5; TRBD1 matches at 9 bases. Germline-derived CDR1 and CDR2 are MNHGY and SAAAGT. The CDR3 totals 15 residues. With V trimmed by 5 bases and J by 7 bases, 9 bases remained unmatched. The CDR3 bases are TGTGCCAGCAGTACCCTGGACAGGGGTGGGCAGCCCCAGCATTTT. Residues: CASSTLDRGGQPQHF.

This clone is categorized as medium-sized. The chain links TRBV11-3 to TRBJ1-1; TRBD1 agrees at 9 bases. Germline CDR1 is SGHNT and CDR2 is YENEEA. This CDR3 is built from 15 residues. Trimming took 0 bases from V and 4 from J; bases not matched to a gene: 3. CDR3 bases: TGTGCCAGCAGCTTAGATCGGGACAGGGTCACTGAAGCTTTCTTT. This codes for CASSLDRDRVTEAFF.

The V gene is TRBV9, the J gene TRBJ2-5, with 10 bases identical to TRBD2. Trimming removed 4 bases from V and 5 bases from J; junction bases left unmatched: 8. Per germline, CDR1 SGDLS and CDR2 YYNGEE. The CDR3 spans 15 residues. The CDR3 reads CASSSRSGGRETQYF. CDR3 DNA sequence: TGTGCCAGCAGCTCGCGTAGCGGGGGGCGGGAGACCCAGTACTTC. Variable domain in full (rest from reference TRBV9 and TRBJ2-5): DSGVTQTPKHLITATGQRVTLRCSPRSGDLSVYWYQQSLDQGLQFLIQYYNGEERAKGNILERFSAQQFPDLHSELNLSSLELGDSALYFCASSSRSGGRETQYFGPGTRLLVL.

CDR3 bases: TGTGCCAGTAGTAGTCAGGGCGGCGCTGGGGCCAACGTCCTGACTTTC. It specifies CASSSQGGAGANVLTF. This chain connects TRBV19 to TRBJ2-6, with D perhaps TRBD1 (5 bases). V dropped 4 bases and J dropped 2 bases, with 12 bases sitting between them. CDR1 LNHDA and CDR2 SQIVND come from the germline V gene (reference sequence). The CDR3 has 16 amino acids. The variable domain in full, with the rest retrieved from reference TRBV19 and TRBJ2-6, is DGGITQSPKYLFRKEGQNVTLSCEQNLNHDAMYWYRQDPGQGLRLIYYSQIVNDFQKGDIAEGYSVSREKKESFPLTVTSAQKNPTAFYLCASSSQGGAGANVLTFGAGSRLTVL.

This clone came up a few times. J is TRBJ2-3 and V is TRBV6-8; 8 bases are a match to TRBD1. Germline V gives CDR1 MNHGY, CDR2 SAAAGT. V was pared by 8 bases and J by 2 bases, with 3 bases of the junction left unmatched. This CDR3 has 13 residues. For the CDR3, the DNA is TGTGCCAGCGGACAGGGCCACACAGATACGCAGTATTTT. This gives the protein CASGQGHTDTQYF.

The rearrangement uses TRBV5-1 and TRBJ1-1, with D uncertain. This CDR3 contains 15 residues. Germline CDR1 and CDR2: SGHRS and YFSETQ. Trimming left V 2 bases short and J 0 bases short, with 11 bases between. For the CDR3, the DNA is TGCGCCAGCAGCTTTGTCCCGGGCATGAACACTGAAGCTTTCTTT. It encodes CASSFVPGMNTEAFF. The variable domain in full, completed from reference TRBV5-1 and TRBJ1-1, reads KAGVTQTPRYLIKTRGQQVTLSCSPISGHRSVSWYQQTPGQGLQFLFEYFSETQRNKGNFPGRFSGRQFSNSRSEMNVSTLELGDSALYLCASSFVPGMNTEAFFGQGTRLTVV.

By share, this clone counts as medium-sized. The rearrangement joins TRBV11-3 to TRBJ2-2, with 8 bases matching TRBD1. The CDR3 is 16 residues long. The germline gives CDR1 SGHNT, CDR2 YENEEA. Trimming cost V 5 bases and J 2 bases; bases outside gene matches: 7. CDR3 sequence reads: CASSARGPENTGELFF. The CDR3 nucleotides are TGTGCCAGCAGCGCCAGGGGGCCAGAAAACACCGGGGAGCTGTTTTTT.

This clone has a single count. The V gene is TRBV29-1, the J gene TRBJ1-6; tentative D call: TRBD1 (5 bases). This CDR3 region has 13 residues. Trimming took 6 bases from V and 9 from J, leaving 15 bases between them. Germline V gives CDR1 SQVTM, CDR2 ANQGSEA. The CDR3 sequence is CSVAQGRGSPLHF. CDR3 bases: TGCAGCGTAGCCCAGGGTCGGGGTTCACCCCTCCACTTT.

The table lists this clone with a few counts. V and J are TRBV6-8 and TRBJ1-6; TRBD1 is a possible D gene (5 bases). Trimming left V 7 bases short and J 8 bases short, with 21 bases between. CDR1 and CDR2 from the germline V gene are MNHGY and SAAAGT. The CDR3 extends over 16 amino acids. The CDR3 DNA sequence: TGTGCCAGCACCATTGCGAGGGGCCCGGGCGATTCACCCCTCCACTTT. It specifies CASTIARGPGDSPLHF.

This clone is classed as medium-sized. This chain uses TRBV11-3 with TRBJ2-5; either TRBD1 or TRBD2 may fit D (5 bases each). Germline V gene lookup returns CDR1 SGHNT and CDR2 YENEEA. The V and J ends lost 5 bases and 5 bases respectively, with 18 bases between them. The CDR3 has 15 amino acids. CDR3 in amino acids: CASSQAGAREETQYF. The CDR3, as DNA: TGTGCCAGCAGCCAAGCCGGGGCCAGAGAGGAGACCCAGTACTTC. Based on the CDR3 plus reference TRBV11-3 and TRBJ2-5, the full variable domain is EAGVVQSPRYKIIEKKQPVAFWCNPISGHNTLYWYLQNLGQGPELLIRYENEEAVDDSQLPKDRFSAERLKGVDSTLKIQPAELGDSAVYLCASSQAGAREETQYFGPGTRLLVL.

The chain links TRBV5-1 to TRBJ1-1; D is undetermined. Germline V CDR1 and CDR2: SGHRS, YFSETQ. Between the trimmed V and J ends, which lost 0 bases and 1 base, there was a span of 10 bases. CDR3 length equals 15 residues. The CDR3 DNA follows: TGCGCCAGCAGCTTGGAGGTTGCAGGGAACACTGAAGCTTTCTTT. It yields the protein CASSLEVAGNTEAFF.

This CDR3 is CALPPGQGETQYF. The CDR3 nucleotides are TGTGCCTTACCGCCGGGACAGGGTGAGACCCAGTACTTC. V usage is TRBV30 and J usage is TRBJ2-5; 9 positions match TRBD1. There are 13 residues in the CDR3. The trim removed 7 bases at V and 5 bases at J, leaving 8 bases unmatched. Per the germline V gene, CDR1 is GTSNPN and CDR2 is SVGIG (reference sequence).

This clone was recorded many times. This chain joins TRBV11-3 and TRBJ2-3, with 8 positions matching TRBD1. Germline trimming cut 4 bases from V and 3 bases from J; bases unmatched to any gene: 9. Germline V gene sequence: CDR1 SGHNT, CDR2 YENEEA. CDR3 length equals 16 residues. CDR3 nucleotide sequence: TGTGCCAGCAGCTCATCCGACAGGGGTGGGACAGATACGCAGTATTTT. Translated, it gives CASSSSDRGGTDTQYF.

This clone has ten or more counts. V usage is TRBV11-3 and J usage is TRBJ2-3; D is tentatively TRBD1 or TRBD2 (5 bases each). Germline CDR1 is SGHNT and CDR2 is YENEEA. This CDR3 is 16 amino acids long. V shed 5 bases and J shed 0 bases, with 15 bases lying between them. The CDR3 DNA reads TGTGCCAGCAGCACCTGGGGGACGGATAGCACAGATACGCAGTATTTT. It translates to CASSTWGTDSTDTQYF.

The gene calls are TRBV12-5 and TRBJ1-5; TRBD1 agrees at 7 bases. V shed 5 bases, J shed 7 bases, and the junction held 5 bases outside the gene matches. CDR3 length: 13 amino acids. Germline V gives CDR1 LGHNT, CDR2 FRNRAP. CDR3 residues: CASGPDRDQPQHF. CDR3 nucleotide sequence: TGTGCTAGTGGTCCTGACAGGGACCAGCCCCAGCATTTT.

The chain combines TRBV29-1 with TRBJ2-7, with a weak D call TRBD2 (5 bases). The V gene lost 3 bases and the J gene lost 6 bases, with 18 bases spanning the gap. This CDR3 comprises 14 residues. The germline V gene encodes CDR1 SQVTM and CDR2 ANQGSEA. The CDR3 DNA is TGCAGCGTTGAGTGGCAGGCCGGGGAGTCCGAGCAGTACTTC. The encoded protein is CSVEWQAGESEQYF.

This clone is medium-sized (0.01 to 0.1%) by share. This chain's CDR3 is CASSVAQDRPMNTEAFF. For the CDR3, the DNA is TGTGCCAGCAGCGTAGCCCAAGACAGACCGATGAACACTGAAGCTTTCTTT. The chain links TRBV9 to TRBJ1-1, with D maybe TRBD1 (5 bases). Germline V gives CDR1 SGDLS, CDR2 YYNGEE. The V gene lost 0 bases and the J gene lost 0 bases, with 15 bases spanning the gap. The CDR3 loop spans 17 amino acids.

This chain joins TRBV4-1 and TRBJ1-4; D might be TRBD1 (6 bases). Germline-derived CDR1 and CDR2 are MGHRA and YSYEKL. The CDR3 totals 15 residues. With 4 bases removed from V and 5 bases from J, the gap between germline ends came to 14 bases. The CDR3 nucleotides are TGCGCCAGCAGCCTCAGGGGTCCTCAAAATGAAAAACTGTTTTTT. This translates into CASSLRGPQNEKLFF.

Within the sample, this clone is medium-sized. The V call is TRBV11-3, the J call TRBJ2-5; TRBD2 agrees at 10 bases. The germline CDR1 and CDR2 sequences are SGHNT and YENEEA. The ends lost 4 bases at V and 2 bases at J; junction bases unmatched: 4. The CDR3 totals 15 residues. The DNA of the CDR3 is TGTGCCAGCAGCTCGGAGCGGGGGGGACAAGAGACCCAGTACTTC. It codes for CASSSERGGQETQYF.

This clone showed up just a few times. The chain links TRBV16 to TRBJ1-1, with D possibly TRBD1 on 5 matching bases. The CDR3 is 15 amino acids. Trimming stripped 0 bases from V and 3 bases from J, with 11 bases between. CDR1 is KGHSY, CDR2 FQNENV, per germline. CDR3 DNA: TGTGCCAGCAGCCAATCGGGGCAGGGAGACACTGAAGCTTTCTTT. This sequence encodes CASSQSGQGDTEAFF.

In its sample, this clone ranks as medium-sized. This chain joins TRBV11-3 and TRBJ1-1, with D possibly TRBD1 on 5 matching bases. The V gene lost 6 bases and the J gene lost 2 bases, with 13 bases spanning the gap. CDR1 is SGHNT and CDR2 is YENEEA in the germline V gene. This CDR3 is 14 amino acids long. The CDR3 spells CASSTGLSNTEAFF. The CDR3 nucleotides are TGTGCCAGCAGTACGGGACTTTCTAACACTGAAGCTTTCTTT.

The chain recombines TRBV29-1 with TRBJ2-5; TRBD1 aligns across 10 bases. The V segment lost 4 bases and the J segment 5 bases; nucleotides outside the gene matches: 7. Germline V lookup: CDR1 SQVTM, CDR2 ANQGSEA. This CDR3 region has 14 residues. The CDR3 DNA follows: TGCAGCGTTGTCGTGGGACAGGGGTGGGAGACCCAGTACTTC. Its translation: CSVVVGQGWETQYF.